The following is a T cell receptor beta chain sequence with its context. The specificity of this receptor is unknown. There are no base qualities to consult, and no much larger clone falls within one base. These data originate in a study of cytomegalovirus exposure and HLA in healthy donors (dated by TCRdb to 2015 to 2018). In the study overall: According to an earlier analysis of 550 to 700 of the donors, some 170 million T cells yielded 117 million unique TCR beta sequences and around 280 Gb of sequence data. An early release covering some 640 HLA-typed donors comprised roughly 300 gigabases of sequencing data and roughly 86 million unique TCR sequences. Of the roughly 420 genotyped donors, more than 75% were placed in the genetic ancestry cluster associated with self-reported Caucasian donors. The study aimed to test whether signatures of past pathogen exposure could be identified by cataloging public T cell receptors. Using immunosequencing, the study profiled T cell repertoires from fewer than 850 subjects and related those repertoires to cytomegalovirus serostatus. Along with the roughly 610-subject first cohort, a separate validation cohort of about 110 different subjects was used. To predict cytomegalovirus infection status, the study brought together high-throughput TCR immunosequencing, statistical association of individual TCRs with disease status, and machine learning. In a later analysis, previously published TCR beta repertoires from about 640 donors were re-analyzed and high-resolution HLA genotyping was added so that TCR occurrence patterns could be studied. In the later analysis, no new phenotypic data were used to find candidate immune exposures; instead, reliance was placed on TCR beta sequences and their occurrence across donors. An earlier analysis of 587 of the donors applied high-throughput TCR beta sequencing to assess whether each TCR beta V gene segment acted as functional or pseudogenic. Donor age, sex, ethnicity and CMV serostatus were compiled alongside the repertoire data. Genome-wide SNP genotypes for about 65% of the 666 donors were used in a later genetic analysis, which treated that subset as a discovery cohort. Every discovery cohort repertoire had been produced on one sequencing platform. HLA typing covered class I and class II loci at four-digit resolution. Typing coverage varied by locus: about 620-640 donors for A, B, C, DRB1 and DQB1; 522 for DQA1; 606 for DPA1; fewer than 480 for DPB1. A handful of DR-DQ haplotypes were handled as single units for association and clustering because linkage in the cohort was strong. Among roughly 400 genotyped donors of the cohort, an average of approximately 240,000 unique TCR beta nucleotide sequences was sequenced per donor, of which approximately 18% were non-productive.

The library was made by the immunoSEQ multiplex PCR assay. The multiplex PCR relied on a mix of 60 forward primers for TCR Vbeta segments and 13 reverse primers for TCR Jbeta segments. A multiplex PCR assay on genomic DNA amplified the CDR3 region of rearranged TCR beta genes. The amplified TCR beta libraries were sequenced on the Illumina HiSeq System as 87-base-pair reads. Per the source publication's procedure: Across the roughly 670 repertoires, a later analysis counted approximately 75 million unique TCR beta chains, 8.5 million to 12 million of which were shared by at least two donors. Raw reads were error-corrected and collapsed into unique sequences with a nearest-neighbor algorithm that merged closely related sequences to remove PCR and sequencing errors. V, D and J gene segments were assigned by aligning CDR3 sequences to IMGT reference sequences. For a sequence to be retained, at least a six-nucleotide match to both a V gene segment and a J gene segment was required. Rearrangements were called productive when the CDR3 lacked stop codons and stayed in frame with V and J; all others were non-productive. Following IMGT convention, CDR3 was defined as the stretch from the second conserved V-encoded cysteine up to the conserved J-encoded phenylalanine. The earlier analysis of roughly 590 of the donors excluded sequences that lacked an unambiguous match to a single V gene segment. An earlier analysis of a few hundred of the donors classified V segments as functional when productive rearrangements were above 56.7% and as segregating when the standard deviation between donors was above 5%. A statistical classification framework was built for diagnosing cytomegalovirus status from the catalog of TCR beta chain sequences. In a later analysis, TCR nucleotide sequences were compared against IMGT/GENE-DB human TR gene sequences so that V and J genes could be assigned. A later analysis assigned CDR3 sequences and most-parsimonious VDJ recombination scenarios with the TCRdist pipeline. In a later analysis, each TCR beta chain was defined by its CDR3 amino acid sequence together with its V-gene family, and reads without a unique V-gene family were excluded. In a later analysis, around 600 highly shared, low-generation-probability nucleotide sequences were removed to address suspected cross-contamination and a sequencing artifact. In a later analysis, a clonal expansion index for each public chain was calculated from normalized within-repertoire ranks of inferred template counts. Generation probabilities in a later analysis came from a VDJ recombination model fitted to out-of-frame rearrangements, and those results were checked against IGoR. A later analysis scored TCR-TCR, TCR-HLA and TCR-CMV co-occurrence with hypergeometric tests, applying a repertoire-size bias correction to TCR pairs. False discovery rates were estimated in a later analysis by permuting HLA or CMV assignments 20 times. In a later analysis, co-occurring TCRs were grouped using DBSCAN, and TCRdist sequence similarity was added for clustering within HLA-allele-positive subsets. Co-occurrence clustering excluded repertoires with fewer than 30,000 or more than 120,000 public chains, plus five with anomalous nucleotide sharing. This is the immuneACCESS table as TCRdb keeps it, with only in-frame sequences that have V and J called. A part of the clones is gone; compared with another copy, unresolved V genes explain less than half, and the rest is unexplained. V and J calls and clone size are copied from that table; D and trimming were computed from the DNA. This sample has roughly 54,000 clones in its table, and 70% of those were observed once. 15% to 20% of the sample lies in the top ten.

CDR1 and CDR2 are drawn from the germline V gene: MDHEN, SYDVKM. V and J are truncated by 2 bases and 4 bases respectively, leaving an intervening sequence of 14 bases. From its cysteine to its phenylalanine, the CDR3 spans 15 amino acids. The only DNA kept is the CDR3, 45 bases in frame from the first base. The cohort consisted of 666 healthy bone marrow donors. Cohort members were all nominally healthy when sampled, although unrecorded immune exposures were likely present. The donor tested CMV seropositive, placing the donor among the approximately 290 seropositive members of the cohort. Each donor provided a peripheral blood sample, and peripheral blood mononuclear cells were used for TCR beta sequencing. The Qiagen DNeasy Blood Extraction Kit was used to extract genomic DNA from the blood cell samples. The paper as a whole reports these results and caveats: The earlier analysis of 587 of the donors excluded 15 to 20 rarely observed V segments, including chromosome 9 orphons, because counts were too low. A few of the identified cytomegalovirus-associated TCR beta chains were confirmed in vitro to be specific for cytomegalovirus antigens. A cluster of highly shared sequence variants was judged likely to represent a technical artifact of the sequencing pipeline. Correlated functional status among segregating V segments might be attributable to linkage disequilibrium, but an unknown experimental factor could not be ruled out. The study listed 164 TCR beta chains as associated with cytomegalovirus. A further reported finding was that TCR beta sequences accurately predicted the HLA-A and HLA-B alleles for most subjects in the first cohort. In an earlier analysis of several hundred of the donors, most TCR beta V segments were observed in productive rearrangements about 90% or about 30% of the time, broadly matching IMGT annotations. In a later analysis, the rate of TCR association differed among HLA loci, with DRB1 alleles having the most associated TCRs and HLA-C alleles having the fewest. Most TCR sequences were observed very rarely across donors, whereas some public TCRs were present in many individuals. A later analysis found that HLA-associated TCR beta chains were more clonally expanded and had lower generation probabilities than equally common non-associated chains. According to a later analysis, parvovirus B19, influenza, CMV and Epstein-Barr virus appeared linked to several top co-occurrence clusters. Because the 87-base-pair reads could not distinguish some IMGT-functional V segments, including TRBV6-2 and TRBV6-3, those segments were excluded. The authors suggested that the approach could potentially be generalized to other disease states and immunological phenotypes. This cohort had only TCR beta chains sequenced, and the lack of alpha or paired-chain data limited which features could be detected. Presence/absence analyses assumed roughly uniform sequencing depth across donors, an assumption that may not hold. A later analysis associated around 16,000 TCR beta sequences with specific HLA alleles at a false discovery rate of 0.05. When HLA alleles, especially DR and DQ, strongly co-occurred, attributing TCR associations to individual alleles was difficult. In both the original and validation cohorts, the classifier was reported to diagnose cytomegalovirus status with high specificity and sensitivity. Because HLA typing was unavailable for some donors at each locus, only the typed subset was used in association tests. For the cohort, immune exposure information was limited to CMV serostatus. According to a later analysis, most CMV-associated TCR beta chains appeared to be HLA-restricted, and the HLA associations seemed to be driven largely by CMV exposure. According to a later genetic analysis, donors in an Asian-associated ancestry cluster had fewer N-insertions in productive TCRs than the roughly 670-donor mean. V-gene and J-gene trimming of TCR beta chains was associated with a missense DCLRE1C variant in a later genetic analysis, and the association was replicated in an independent cohort.

Sequenced input: PBMCs. Rearrangement joined TRBV28 to TRBJ1-1, with a weak D call of TRBD1 (6 bases match). This TCR was recovered from an older woman in good health and CMV-seropositive. CDR3 loop: CASSLTGQVGTEAFF. Here is the DNA: TGTGCCAGCAGTTTAACGGGACAAGTCGGCACTGAAGCTTTCTTT.